A single sample gave rise to the 10 T cell receptor beta chains below, sequenced in a study of CD8+ T cells in alopecia areata. As the sequencing template, cDNA was produced by extracting RNA and reverse transcribing it. Measured with immunoSEQ multiplex PCR; TCRdb has only the in-frame clones, and not every one. The sample contains about 140,000 clones, roughly 64% of which appear only once. Here the sequenced sample was CD4+ T cells sorted from blood, taken at week 0. These receptors all come from a human donor with alopecia areata.

This clone was seen a handful of times. The rearrangement links TRBV7-9 to TRBJ1-4; TRBD1 agrees at 10 bases. CDR1 and CDR2 (germline): SEHNR, FQNEAQ (reference sequence). With 4 bases clipped from V and 6 bases from J, the junction kept 2 bases outside the gene matches. The CDR3 is 14 residues long. CDR3 sequence reads: CASSSGTGDEKLFF. CDR3 sequence (DNA): TGTGCCAGCAGCTCCGGGACAGGGGATGAAAAACTGTTTTTT. Full variable domain (outside the CDR3, taken from reference TRBV7-9 and TRBJ1-4): DTGVSQNPRHKITKRGQNVTFRCDPISEHNRLYWYRQTLGQGPEFLTYFQNEAQLEKSRLLSDRFSAERPKGSFSTLEIQRTEQGDSAMYLCASSSGTGDEKLFFGSGTQLSVL.

The rearrangement joins TRBV7-8 to TRBJ1-1; 8 bases match TRBD1. Germline V gives CDR1 SGHVS, CDR2 FQNEAQ. This CDR3 is 14 amino acids long. The ends lost 5 bases at V and 4 bases at J; junction bases unmatched: 6. CDR3 in amino acids: CASSKDRAGTEAFF. In nucleotides, the CDR3 is TGTGCCAGCAGCAAGGACAGGGCTGGCACTGAAGCTTTCTTT.

This chain uses TRBV28 with TRBJ2-7; 12 bases agree with TRBD2. From germline, CDR1 is MDHEN and CDR2 SYDVKM. The CDR3 runs to 14 residues. Losses at the gene ends were 8 bases for V and 3 bases for J; bases not matched to a gene: 5. Here the CDR3 reads CASRSSGGGYEQYF. CDR3 DNA: TGTGCCAGCCGATCTAGCGGGGGGGGCTACGAGCAGTACTTC.

V and J are TRBV29-1 and TRBJ2-6, with D perhaps matching TRBD1 (5 bases). V was pared by 6 bases and J by 4 bases, with 10 bases between. There are 13 residues in the CDR3. The germline V gene encodes CDR1 SQVTM and CDR2 ANQGSEA. The CDR3 coding sequence is TGCAGCGTACAGGTTTCCGGGGCCAACGTCCTGACTTTC. Translation: CSVQVSGANVLTF.

The V gene is TRBV16, the J gene TRBJ1-1, with D unclear. Trimming took off 4 bases at V and 5 bases at J, with 14 bases between the two ends. The germline V gene has CDR1 KGHSY and CDR2 FQNENV. CDR3 length: 14 amino acids. The CDR3 nucleotides read TGTGCCAGCAGCCCTACGACAAGTAGGACTGAAGCTTTCTTT. Amino acids: CASSPTTSRTEAFF.

This clone has just a few counts. The chain couples TRBV9 to TRBJ2-2; possibly TRBD2 for D (5 bases). Trimming cost V 4 bases and J 2 bases, with 15 bases left between them. CDR1 SGDLS and CDR2 YYNGEE come from the germline V gene. The CDR3 is 16 residues long. The CDR3 DNA reads as TGTGCCAGCAGCCCCTACGGCAGCGGCAACACCGGGGAGCTGTTTTTT. Translation gives CASSPYGSGNTGELFF.

This clone was seen more than once but under ten times. The V gene is TRBV5-6, the J gene TRBJ2-5; D may be TRBD1 or TRBD2 (5 bases each). Germline V gives CDR1 SGHDT, CDR2 YYEEEE. This CDR3 comprises 14 residues. Between the trimmed V and J ends, which lost 2 bases and 5 bases, there was a span of 13 bases. In nucleotides, the CDR3 is TGTGCCAGCAGCTTTCGCAGGGACGGGGAGACCCAGTACTTC. It is translated as CASSFRRDGETQYF.

The genes are TRBV6-1 and TRBJ1-1; D gene uncertain. The CDR3 spans 12 residues. The germline V and J ends were trimmed by 3 bases and 7 bases, with 9 bases remaining between them. CDR1 is MNHNS, CDR2 SASEGT, per germline. CDR3 in DNA: TGTGCCAGCAGTGAGGTCAGGAGTGAAGCTTTCTTT. This codes for CASSEVRSEAFF.

This sequence joins TRBV9 and TRBJ2-5; D is uncertain. V lost 3 bases and J lost 1, with 10 bases in between. The CDR3 is 14 amino acids. From germline, CDR1 is SGDLS and CDR2 YYNGEE. CDR3 nucleotides: TGTGCCAGCAGCGCGTTGGGCGGCCAAGAGACCCAGTACTTC. This sequence encodes CASSALGGQETQYF.

This chain uses TRBV29-1 with TRBJ2-2; D is uncertain. The germline V gene has CDR1 SQVTM and CDR2 ANQGSEA. Trimming removed 3 bases from V and 7 bases from J, with 12 bases in between. This CDR3 has 13 amino acids. The CDR3, as DNA: TGCAGCGTTGACTCGTTTGTTGGCGGGGAGCTGTTTTTT. Translated, it gives CSVDSFVGGELFF.